A single sample is the source of the 13 T cell receptor beta chains below, sequenced in a study of shared clonotypes between healthy human individuals. Here immunoSEQ multiplex PCR was the method, and the copy in TCRdb shows in-frame clones only, minus some. The sample lists about 560,000 clones, around 78% occurring once. The sequenced sample consisted of PBMCs. The receptors here all came from a woman aged 40 to 55 in good health. Some clones in this sample may be carry-over from other donors' samples.

The gene calls are TRBV10-3 and TRBJ2-3; D is perhaps TRBD1 or TRBD2 (5 bases each). The CDR3 totals 16 residues. V lost 1 base, J lost 2 bases, and 13 bases lay in between. Germline values: CDR1 ENHRY, CDR2 SYGVKD. CDR3 amino acids: CAISEFGDPATDTQYF. The DNA for the CDR3 is TGTGCCATCAGTGAGTTTGGGGACCCTGCCACAGATACGCAGTATTTT.

This clone was counted ten times or more. Other nucleotide sequences in the sample specify the same CDR3. The chain recombines TRBV5-6 with TRBJ1-2, with TRBD1 as a possible D gene (6 bases). The CDR3 totals 15 residues. The V end lost 3 bases, the J end lost 3 bases, and 15 bases lay between the germline ends. Germline lookup yields CDR1 SGHDT and CDR2 YYEEEE. Here the CDR3 DNA reads TGTGCCAGCAGCTACGAGCGGACAGACCACTATGGCTACACCTTC. Residues: CASSYERTDHYGYTF.

V gene TRBV28 combines with J gene TRBJ2-5; TRBD2 is a possible D gene (6 bases). V gave up 6 bases and J gave up 5 bases, with 19 bases separating them. CDR1 is MDHEN and CDR2 is SYDVKM in the germline V gene. This CDR3 is 15 amino acids long. The CDR3 is CASSSRGGGAETQYF. As DNA, the CDR3 is TGTGCCAGCAGCTCCCGGGGTGGAGGGGCCGAGACCCAGTACTTC.

This rearrangement joins TRBV10-3 to TRBJ1-5, with 8 bases matching TRBD1. The CDR3 runs 16 residues. J gave up 3 bases and V 4 bases, and 8 bases lay outside the gene matches. The germline V gene encodes CDR1 ENHRY and CDR2 SYGVKD. CDR3 coding DNA: TGTGCCATCAGTGGGCAGGGGGCCGGCTCCAATCAGCCCCAGCATTTT. It translates to CAISGQGAGSNQPQHF.

Remarks on this clone: This likely came from a read error, as a far larger clone is one base away. At the DNA level, this CDR3 is encoded by other sequences in the same sample as well. The chain joins TRBV30 to TRBJ1-5; D remains ambiguous. The germline CDR1 and CDR2 sequences are GTSNPN and SVGIG (reference sequence). This CDR3 contains 13 residues. This chain's CDR3 is CAWSSDSNQPQHF. The CDR3 region has the DNA TGTGCCTGGAGTTCGGATAGCAATCAGCCCCAGCACTTT.

The chain uses TRBV18 and TRBJ1-1; tentative D call: TRBD1 (5 bases). This CDR3 contains 15 residues. Germline CDR1 is KGHSH and CDR2 is LQKENI. V lost 0 bases to trimming and J lost 4 bases, with 12 bases between them. The CDR3 protein is CASSPPTLGRTEAFF. CDR3 sequence (DNA): TGTGCCAGCTCACCACCAACCTTGGGGCGCACTGAAGCTTTCTTT.

Details on this clone: This likely reflects a read error, since a far larger clone is one base away. This chain joins TRBV30 and TRBJ1-4, with D possibly matching TRBD1 (6 bases). This CDR3 contains 15 residues. The V gene's germline CDR1 is GTSNPN and CDR2 SVGIG (reference sequence). The CDR3 region has the DNA TGTGCCTGCAACAGGGAATTTGGGGTGAATGAAGAACTGTTTTTT. Protein product: CACNREFGVNEELFF.

This clone was found once. This chain connects TRBV5-1 to TRBJ2-1, with 9 bases fitting TRBD1. This CDR3 is built from 19 residues. Germline CDR1 and CDR2: SGHRS and YFSETQ. V dropped 1 base and J dropped 3; count of bases not matched to a gene: 14. The CDR3 coding sequence is TGCGCCAGCAGCTTGTACGGGACAGGGAGGCTTAGTTTCTACAATGAGCAGTTCTTC. Translation: CASSLYGTGRLSFYNEQFF.

The chain couples TRBV4-3 to TRBJ2-7; D not certain. Trimming pared 0 bases from V and 0 bases from J, leaving 6 bases between. The CDR3 totals 14 residues. The germline gives CDR1 LGHNA, CDR2 YSLEER. The CDR3 region has the DNA TGCGCCAGCAGCCAAGATCCCGTCTCCTACGAGCAGTACTTC. Encoded protein: CASSQDPVSYEQYF.

The chain joins TRBV11-2 to TRBJ2-7; TRBD1 matches at 7 bases. This CDR3 is built from 13 residues. The junction had 3 bases not matched to a gene; V was cut back by 5 bases and J by 2 bases. Germline values: CDR1 SGHAT, CDR2 FQNNGV. CDR3 in DNA: TGTGCCAGCAGCCCAGGGGGTCCCTACGAGCAGTACTTC. Protein sequence: CASSPGGPYEQYF.

The chain is built from TRBV5-1 and TRBJ2-1; D is perhaps TRBD1 (5 bases). The CDR3 length is 15 residues. V was cut by 2 bases and J by 4 bases, with 13 bases left in between. Germline CDR1 reads SGHRS; CDR2 reads YFSETQ. The CDR3 protein is CASSLTGTDYNEQFF. The CDR3 DNA sequence: TGCGCCAGCAGCTTAACAGGCACCGATTACAATGAGCAGTTCTTC.

The chain combines TRBV6-6 with TRBJ2-2; D remains ambiguous. The ends were cut back, 7 bases at V and 0 bases at J, with 6 bases in the middle. The CDR3 length is 13 residues. CDR1 is MNHNY, CDR2 SVGAGI, per germline (reference sequence). CDR3 in DNA: TGTGCCAGCACTACCACGAACACCGGGGAGCTGTTTTTT. Its protein is CASTTTNTGELFF.

This clone was seen a handful of times. The gene calls are TRBV18 and TRBJ1-1; perhaps TRBD1 as D (5 bases). This CDR3 has 11 residues. Germline V gene sequence: CDR1 KGHSH, CDR2 LQKENI. Trimming cost V 4 bases and J 7 bases, with 7 bases left between them. The CDR3 here is CASSRGLEAFF. The CDR3 DNA is TGTGCCAGCTCACGGGGCCTTGAAGCTTTCTTT.